The present entry profiles one T cell receptor (beta chain) with its context. The data were taken from a study of technical replicates of blood from four donors. This table comes from immunoSEQ multiplex PCR, and its TCRdb copy is limited to in-frame clones, with some not included. The repertoire holds tens of thousands of clones, with approximately 90% as singletons. This sequence originates from a human donor in good health. Sample: T cells isolated from PBMCs.

The CDR3 bases are TGCAGCGTTGAAGAAGGGACAGGGGGCGGAAGTTGGAACACTGAAGCTTTCTTT. Protein: CSVEEGTGGGSWNTEAFF. The chain uses TRBV29-1 and TRBJ1-1, with TRBD1 matching 12 bases. The CDR3 totals 18 residues. V gave up 0 bases and J gave up 1 base; unmatched junction bases: 9. The germline CDR1 and CDR2 sequences are SQVTM and ANQGSEA. Drawing the rest from reference TRBV29-1 and TRBJ1-1, the complete variable domain is SAVISQKPSRDICQRGTSLTIQCQVDSQVTMMFWYRQQPGQSLTLIATANQGSEATYESGFVIDKFPISRPNLTFSTLTVSNMSPEDSSIYLCSVEEGTGGGSWNTEAFFGQGTRLTVV.